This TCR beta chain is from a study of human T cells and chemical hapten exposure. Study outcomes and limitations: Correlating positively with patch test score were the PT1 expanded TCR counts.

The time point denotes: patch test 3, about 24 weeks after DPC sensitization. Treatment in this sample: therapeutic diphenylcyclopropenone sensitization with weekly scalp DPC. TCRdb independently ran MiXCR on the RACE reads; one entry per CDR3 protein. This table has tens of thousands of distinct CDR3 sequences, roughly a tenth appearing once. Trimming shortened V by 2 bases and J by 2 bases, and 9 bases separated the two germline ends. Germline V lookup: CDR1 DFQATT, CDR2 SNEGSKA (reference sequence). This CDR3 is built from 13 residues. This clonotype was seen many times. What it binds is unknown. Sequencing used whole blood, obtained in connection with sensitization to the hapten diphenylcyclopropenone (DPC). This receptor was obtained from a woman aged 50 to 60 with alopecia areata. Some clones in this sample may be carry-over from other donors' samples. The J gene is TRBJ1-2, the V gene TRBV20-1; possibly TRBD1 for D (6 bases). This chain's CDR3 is CSARQGRNYGYTF. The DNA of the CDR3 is TGCAGTGCTAGACAGGGGCGCAACTATGGCTACACCTTC.